These T cell receptor beta chains were read from a single sample in a study of OX40 agonist ivuxolimab in advanced cancers. The assay was immunoSEQ multiplex PCR, and TCRdb's table has in-frame clones only and misses some. The sample carries fewer than 65,000 clones, about 80% recorded once. Here the sequenced sample was CD4+ or CD8+ T cells sorted from blood, taken in a trial of the OX40 agonist ivuxolimab. The receptor source for this set is an adult with an advanced solid tumor such as melanoma, head and neck, liver or kidney cancer. Each CDR3 is given with its conserved first and last residue. D genes are given only for firm matches. Rows may omit the clone size; those that give it use once, few, many or a size class.

TRBV5-1	-	TRBD2	TRBJ2-2	TGCGCCAGCAGCTTGGCTAGCGGGACGAACACCGGGGAGCTGTTTTTT	CASSLASGTNTGELFF
TRBV2	-	-	TRBJ1-2	TGTGCCAGCAGAGTAGACAGGCCTCTGCACTATGGCTACACCTTC	CASRVDRPLHYGYTF
TRBV7-9	-	-	TRBJ2-2	TGTGCCAGCAGCTTATTGGGGAACACCGGGGAGCTGTTTTTT	CASSLLGNTGELFF
TRBV5-1	few	-	TRBJ1-4	TGCGCCAGCAGGTGGAGGGATGAAAAACTGTTTTTT	CASRWRDEKLFF
TRBV1	-	-	TRBJ2-3	TGCACCAGCAGCCAAGTGGGCGATAACACAGATACGCAGTATTTT	CTSSQVGDNTDTQYF
TRBV11-3	few	TRBD1	TRBJ2-1	TGTGCCAGCAGCTTAGGGGACAGGGTGCAGTTCTTC	CASSLGDRVQFF
TRBV9	-	TRBD2	TRBJ2-1	TGTGCCAGCAGCCTAATTAGCGGGGCCCCTGGTGAGCAGTTCTTC	CASSLISGAPGEQFF
TRBV19	-	TRBD1	TRBJ1-6	TGTGCCAGTAGCAGGGGACAGGGTGGGAATTCACCCCTCCACTTT	CASSRGQGGNSPLHF
TRBV11-2	-	TRBD2	TRBJ2-1	TGTGCCAGCAGCTTAGTCCGGACTAGCCCCGATGGCGAGCAGTTCTTC	CASSLVRTSPDGEQFF
TRBV19	-	TRBD1	TRBJ1-5	TGTGCCAGTAGTAGGGACAGGGCTCGCAATCAGCCCCAGCATTTT	CASSRDRARNQPQHF
TRBV7-8	-	-	TRBJ2-6	TGTGCCAGCGCCCCATACCGGGACAGGGCCAACGTCCTGACTTTC	CASAPYRDRANVLTF
TRBV6-5	-	TRBD1	TRBJ1-2	TGTGCCAGCAGTGACAGGGCTGATGGCTACACCTTC	CASSDRADGYTF
TRBV11-2	few	-	TRBJ1-2	TGTGCCAGCAGCCATTATAGGGGGGCTCGGGCCCGCGACTATGGCTACACCTTC	CASSHYRGARARDYGYTF
TRBV28	-	-	TRBJ1-3	TGTGCCAGCAGCCTCCCGCGGAGAAACACCATATATTTT	CASSLPRRNTIYF
TRBV29-1	-	-	TRBJ2-7	TGCAGCGTTGATTGGGGATCCTACGAGCAGTACTTC	CSVDWGSYEQYF
TRBV5-4	-	TRBD2	TRBJ2-7	TGTGCCAGCAGCCGGGGGGGGGCTAGCGGAAGTTACGAGCAGTACTTC	CASSRGGASGSYEQYF
TRBV13	-	-	TRBJ1-2	TGTGCCAGCAGCTTAGGCCTTTGGGCCTACACCTTC	CASSLGLWAYTF
TRBV19	-	TRBD1	TRBJ1-4	TGTGCCAGTAGTGCCGACAGGGCTAATGAAAAACTGTTTTTT	CASSADRANEKLFF
TRBV18	-	-	TRBJ2-1	TGTGCCAGCTCACCATCGGTAGCCTCCTACAATGAGCAGTTCTTC	CASSPSVASYNEQFF
TRBV30	-	TRBD1	TRBJ1-1	TGTGCCTGGAGTGTACTCAAGGGGGCGGCTGAAGCTTTCTTT	CAWSVLKGAAEAFF
TRBV6-6	-	TRBD1	TRBJ1-5	TGTGCCAGCCGACGACAGGGGCACTATCAGCCCCAGCATTTT	CASRRQGHYQPQHF
TRBV6-5	-	-	TRBJ2-7	TGTGCCAGCAGTTATGGTCGGGCCTTCTCCTACGAGCAGTACTTC	CASSYGRAFSYEQYF
TRBV28	few	-	TRBJ2-4	TGTGCCAGCAGCCCACATGGTTCGGGAGCCAAAAACATTCAGTACTTC	CASSPHGSGAKNIQYF
TRBV6-5	-	TRBD1	TRBJ1-1	TGTGCCAGCACCTCCCTGGACAGGGTGGCTTTCTTT	CASTSLDRVAFF
TRBV2	-	-	TRBJ2-7	TGTGCCAGCAGTTACCGCATCTTGGAGCAGTACTTC	CASSYRILEQYF
TRBV6-5	-	-	TRBJ2-3	TGTGCCAGCAGAAGGGACTTCACAGATACGCAGTATTTT	CASRRDFTDTQYF
TRBV28	-	TRBD2	TRBJ2-3	TGTGCCAGCAGTAAGACTAGCGGCCTCACAGATACGCAGTATTTT	CASSKTSGLTDTQYF
TRBV7-9	-	-	TRBJ1-4	TGTGCCAGCAGCTTAGTAGGTTATGAAAAACTGTTTTTT	CASSLVGYEKLFF
TRBV18	-	-	TRBJ1-1	TGTGCCAGCTCACCAGGGGAGAAGAGGGAAGCTTTCTTT	CASSPGEKREAFF
TRBV6-1	-	-	TRBJ1-6	TGTGCCAGCAGCCCAAGGGATCCGGGGGATCGGCCCCTCCACTTT	CASSPRDPGDRPLHF
TRBV7-9	-	-	TRBJ1-2	TGTGCCAGCAGCTCACCCTCCGGGACGGTGACCTATGGCTACACCTTC	CASSSPSGTVTYGYTF
TRBV2	-	-	TRBJ2-5	TGTGCCAGCACGCCCTCGATAAAAGAGACCCAGTACTTC	CASTPSIKETQYF
TRBV7-2	-	-	TRBJ2-6	TGTGCCAGCAGCGCGGGGGCTTCTGGGGCCAACGTCCTGACTTTC	CASSAGASGANVLTF